The 26 T cell receptor beta chains below come from one sample, sequenced in a study of cytomegalovirus exposure and HLA in healthy donors. PCR amplification relied on 60 Vbeta primers (plus 13 Jbeta primers). Sequencing used immunoSEQ multiplex PCR; TCRdb keeps in-frame clones, though not all of them. The sample's table shows tens of thousands of clones. What was sequenced was PBMCs. These receptors were taken from a man aged 18 to 30 in good health and CMV-seropositive.

The rearrangement joins TRBV27 to TRBJ1-4; TRBD1 is a possible D gene (6 bases). V gave up 5 bases and J gave up 5 bases, with 12 bases separating them. The CDR3 runs 14 residues. Germline V gene data show CDR1 as MNHEY and CDR2 as SMNVEV (reference sequence). The CDR3 DNA follows: TGTGCCAGCAGTCGCAGGGGAAGGAATGAAAAACTGTTTTTT. Its translation: CASSRRGRNEKLFF.

The chain employs TRBV30 and TRBJ1-3; D remains ambiguous. The germline V gene has CDR1 GTSNPN and CDR2 SVGIG (reference sequence). The CDR3 consists of 15 residues. Trimming pared 0 bases from V and 2 bases from J, leaving 11 bases between. CDR3 sequence reads: CAWSVGRATGNTIYF. The CDR3 nucleotides read TGTGCCTGGAGTGTAGGCAGAGCGACTGGAAACACCATATATTTT.

This chain links TRBV19 with TRBJ2-2; D ambiguous. The CDR3 contains 13 residues. The V end was cut by 4 bases, the J end by 7 bases, with 10 bases between. Germline CDR1 and CDR2: LNHDA and SQIVND (reference sequence). The CDR3 nucleotides are TGTGCCAGTAGTACAACTCGCGGCGGGGAGCTGTTTTTT. Translation: CASSTTRGGELFF.

The chain has TRBV30 and TRBJ2-2; weak D call: TRBD1 (6 bases). V lost 4 bases and J 6 bases, leaving 12 bases between the germline ends. This CDR3 is built from 13 residues. Germline assignment: CDR1 GTSNPN and CDR2 SVGIG (reference sequence). The CDR3 nucleotides are TGTGCCTGGACGAGACAGGCTTCCGGGGAGCTGTTTTTT. This gives the protein CAWTRQASGELFF. The complete variable domain, with remaining parts taken from reference TRBV30 and TRBJ2-2, reads SQTIHQWPATLVQPVGSPLSLECTVEGTSNPNLYWYRQAAGRGLQLLFYSVGIGQISSEVPQNLSASRPQDRQFILSSKKLLLSDSGFYLCAWTRQASGELFFGEGSRLTVL.

The chain links TRBV4-2 to TRBJ2-1; TRBD2 is a possible D gene (6 bases). This CDR3 contains 15 residues. The V and J ends lost 1 base and 2 bases respectively, with 9 bases between them. CDR1 LGHNA and CDR2 YNFKEQ come from the germline V gene. CDR3 in amino acids: CASSQVGGPYNEQFF. CDR3 nucleotide sequence: TGTGCCAGCAGCCAAGTGGGAGGTCCCTACAATGAGCAGTTCTTC.

J is TRBJ1-6 and V is TRBV7-2; maybe TRBD1 (6 bases). Trimming cost V 7 bases and J 3 bases, with 16 bases left between them. The germline gives CDR1 SGHTA, CDR2 FQGNSA. The CDR3 is made up of 16 amino acids. CDR3 loop: CASTPGTQFYNSPLHF. CDR3 nucleotide sequence: TGTGCCAGCACCCCGGGGACACAGTTCTATAATTCACCCCTCCACTTT.

V usage is TRBV14 and J usage is TRBJ2-7; the D is unclear. Trimming removed 1 base from V and 0 bases from J, with 13 bases in between. The V gene's germline CDR1 is SGHDN and CDR2 FVKESK. CDR3 size: 16 residues. The CDR3 is CASSQGMDPSSYEQYF. CDR3 nucleotide sequence: TGTGCCAGCAGCCAAGGAATGGATCCTAGCTCCTACGAGCAGTACTTC.

The chain is built from TRBV18 and TRBJ2-7; D not certain. Germline CDR1 is KGHSH and CDR2 is LQKENI. Deletions cut 2 bases from V and 0 bases from J, with 8 bases between. This CDR3 has 14 amino acids. The DNA of the CDR3 is TGTGCCAGCTCACCATTAACAGACTCCTACGAGCAGTACTTC. Residues: CASSPLTDSYEQYF.

The chain employs TRBV5-5 and TRBJ2-4, with 7 positions matching TRBD1. V lost 0 bases and J lost 4; bases outside the gene matches: 1. The germline gives CDR1 SGHKS, CDR2 YYEKEE (reference sequence). The CDR3 length is 14 residues. The CDR3 nucleotides read TGTGCCAGCAGCTTGGCACAGGGGAAAAACATTCAGTACTTC. Protein product: CASSLAQGKNIQYF.

The chain joins TRBV30 to TRBJ1-5; 9 bases are a match to TRBD1. CDR1 GTSNPN and CDR2 SVGIG come from the germline V gene (reference sequence). With V trimmed by 2 bases and J by 6 bases, 5 bases remained unmatched. The CDR3 extends over 14 amino acids. CDR3: CAWSLGQGGQPQHF. CDR3 nucleotides: TGTGCCTGGAGTCTGGGACAGGGCGGTCAGCCCCAGCATTTT.

This rearrangement joins TRBV7-3 to TRBJ1-1; D is possibly TRBD1 (5 bases). Germline V CDR1 and CDR2: SGHTA, FQGTGA. The CDR3 contains 13 residues. Trimming stripped 4 bases from V and 3 bases from J, with 9 bases between. The CDR3 loop reads CASSSGLDTEAFF. CDR3 nucleotides: TGTGCCAGCAGCTCAGGGTTGGACACTGAAGCTTTCTTT.

The rearrangement joins TRBV30 to TRBJ1-1, with 10 bases that match TRBD1. Per germline, CDR1 GTSNPN and CDR2 SVGIG (reference sequence). The CDR3 has 13 amino acids. V gave up 5 bases and J gave up 5 bases; unmatched junction bases: 5. CDR3 nucleotides: TGTGCCTGGGACAGGGGGCGGCGTACTGAAGCTTTCTTT. Translating gives CAWDRGRRTEAFF.

V and J are TRBV19 and TRBJ2-2; 8 bases are a match to TRBD1. From germline, CDR1 is LNHDA and CDR2 SQIVND (reference sequence). This CDR3 is 13 amino acids long. Trimming cost V 9 bases and J 4 bases; bases outside gene matches: 4. CDR3 region: CASRDRRTGELFF. The CDR3 DNA sequence: TGTGCCAGCCGGGACAGGCGCACCGGGGAGCTGTTTTTT.

V gene TRBV5-1 combines with J gene TRBJ1-6; D uncertain. The V end was cut by 0 bases, the J end by 8 bases, with 12 bases between. This CDR3 is 15 amino acids long. CDR1 is SGHRS and CDR2 is YFSETQ in the germline V gene. This CDR3 is CASSLVPTRDSPLHF. CDR3 DNA: TGCGCCAGCAGCTTGGTCCCCACGAGGGATTCACCCCTCCACTTT.

This chain joins TRBV7-9 and TRBJ1-1; no definite D call. V was trimmed by 2 bases and J by 1 base, leaving 5 bases between them. The germline V gene encodes CDR1 SEHNR and CDR2 FQNEAQ (reference sequence). The CDR3 contains 13 residues. The CDR3 DNA sequence: TGTGCCAGCAGCTTACCGGGGAACACTGAAGCTTTCTTT. Its translation: CASSLPGNTEAFF.

The CDR3 DNA is TGTGCCAGCAGCTCACGGACAGGGGTTAGCACAGATACGCAGTATTTT. Protein: CASSSRTGVSTDTQYF. The chain joins TRBV7-9 to TRBJ2-3, with 9 bases lining up with TRBD1. The CDR3 has 16 amino acids. Per the germline V gene, CDR1 is SEHNR and CDR2 is FQNEAQ (reference sequence). Losses at the gene ends were 4 bases for V and 0 bases for J; bases not matched to a gene: 5.

The chain recombines TRBV11-3 with TRBJ2-7; TRBD2 is a possible D gene (5 bases). Deletions cut 0 bases from V and 4 bases from J, with 10 bases between. Germline V gives CDR1 SGHNT, CDR2 YENEEA. The CDR3 sequence is 14 residues long. CDR3 residues: CASSLDIRGYEQYF. The CDR3 coding sequence is TGTGCCAGCAGCTTAGATATTCGGGGATACGAGCAGTACTTC.

This chain joins TRBV19 and TRBJ2-1; D ambiguous. From germline, CDR1 is LNHDA and CDR2 SQIVND (reference sequence). The V end was cut by 7 bases, the J end by 9 bases, with 10 bases between. This CDR3 is 11 amino acids long. The CDR3, as DNA: TGTGCCAGTAATCGTTGGAGTGAGCAGTTCTTC. Amino acids: CASNRWSEQFF.

The rearrangement links TRBV5-6 to TRBJ1-1, with D possibly being TRBD1 (6 bases). Trimming took 1 base from V and 4 from J, leaving 14 bases between them. Germline lookup yields CDR1 SGHDT and CDR2 YYEEEE. This CDR3 comprises 15 residues. The CDR3 loop reads CASSLMGALGTEAFF. The CDR3 DNA sequence: TGTGCCAGCAGCTTGATGGGGGCTCTTGGCACTGAAGCTTTCTTT.

The gene calls are TRBV5-1 and TRBJ1-2; D remains ambiguous. The CDR3 is 14 residues long. Germline V CDR1 and CDR2: SGHRS, YFSETQ. Trimming took 7 bases from V and 0 from J, leaving 13 bases between them. Here the CDR3 DNA reads TGCGCCAGCGCTCCCGACGGAGCTAACTATGGCTACACCTTC. It specifies CASAPDGANYGYTF.

This rearrangement joins TRBV11-2 to TRBJ2-7, with 10 bases lining up with TRBD2. The CDR3 has 14 residues. Per germline, CDR1 SGHAT and CDR2 FQNNGV. V lost 7 bases and J lost 3; bases outside the gene matches: 6. Written as DNA, the CDR3 is TGTGCCAGCACCCGGACTAGCGGCTACTACGAGCAGTACTTC. Translation: CASTRTSGYYEQYF. The whole variable domain, remainder taken from reference TRBV11-2 and TRBJ2-7, is EAGVAQSPRYKIIEKRQSVAFWCNPISGHATLYWYQQILGQGPKLLIQFQNNGVVDDSQLPKDRFSAERLKGVDSTLKIQPAKLEDSAVYLCASTRTSGYYEQYFGPGTRLTVT.

The rearrangement links TRBV5-1 to TRBJ2-7; TRBD2 matches at 7 bases. Germline CDR1 is SGHRS and CDR2 is YFSETQ. The CDR3 length is 15 residues. J lost 3 bases, V lost 4 bases, and 10 bases had no gene match. The CDR3 coding sequence is TGCGCCAGCAGCGCGGGACTACACTCATTCTACGAGCAGTACTTC. Its protein is CASSAGLHSFYEQYF.

This chain uses TRBV27 with TRBJ1-2, with TRBD1 identical over 8 bases. After removal of 6 bases from V and 0 bases from J, the junction contained 6 bases not matched to a gene. Germline CDR1 reads MNHEY; CDR2 reads SMNVEV (reference sequence). The length of the CDR3 is 15 residues. The CDR3 reads CASSRTGSANYGYTF. The CDR3 region has the DNA TGTGCCAGCAGCCGGACAGGGTCAGCTAACTATGGCTACACCTTC.

V is TRBV7-9 and J is TRBJ1-4, with D tentatively TRBD1 (5 bases). This CDR3 contains 12 residues. Trimming pared 2 bases from V and 8 bases from J, leaving 6 bases between. Looked up from germline, CDR1 is SEHNR and CDR2 is FQNEAQ (reference sequence). In DNA, the CDR3 is TGTGCCAGCAGCTTAAGGGGCGAAAAACTGTTTTTT. Translation gives CASSLRGEKLFF.

V is TRBV7-6 and J is TRBJ2-7, with 10 bases matching TRBD1. This CDR3 has 14 amino acids. Germline values: CDR1 SGHVS, CDR2 FNYEAQ. Trimming removed 5 bases from V and 3 bases from J; junction bases left unmatched: 4. The CDR3 loop reads CASSPGQGNYEQYF. The CDR3 DNA reads TGTGCCAGCAGCCCGGGACAGGGGAACTACGAGCAGTACTTC.

V is TRBV7-9 and J is TRBJ2-3, with no clear D. CDR1 SEHNR and CDR2 FQNEAQ come from the germline V gene (reference sequence). V was trimmed by 3 bases and J by 8 bases, leaving 15 bases between them. This CDR3 region has 14 residues. The CDR3 reads CASSLSLGAGTQYF. The DNA for the CDR3 is TGTGCCAGCAGCTTGAGCCTTGGCGCAGGTACGCAGTATTTT. The full variable domain, completed using reference TRBV7-9 and TRBJ2-3, is DTGVSQNPRHKITKRGQNVTFRCDPISEHNRLYWYRQTLGQGPEFLTYFQNEAQLEKSRLLSDRFSAERPKGSFSTLEIQRTEQGDSAMYLCASSLSLGAGTQYFGPGTRLTVL.